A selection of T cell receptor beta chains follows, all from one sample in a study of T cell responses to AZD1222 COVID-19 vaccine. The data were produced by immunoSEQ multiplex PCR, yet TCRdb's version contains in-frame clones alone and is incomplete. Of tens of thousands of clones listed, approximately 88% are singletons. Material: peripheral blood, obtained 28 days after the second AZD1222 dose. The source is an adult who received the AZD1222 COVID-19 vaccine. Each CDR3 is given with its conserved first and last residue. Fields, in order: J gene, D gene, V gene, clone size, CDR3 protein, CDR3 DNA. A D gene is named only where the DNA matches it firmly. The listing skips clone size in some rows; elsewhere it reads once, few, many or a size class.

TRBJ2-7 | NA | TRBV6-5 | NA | CASSYSGWPSYEQYF | TGTGCCAGCAGTTACTCGGGATGGCCTTCCTACGAGCAGTACTTC
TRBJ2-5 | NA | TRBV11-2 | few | CASSSLFRGSGETQYF | TGTGCCAGCAGCTCCCTTTTTAGGGGGTCGGGAGAGACCCAGTACTTC
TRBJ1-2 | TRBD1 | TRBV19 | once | CASRWSTGDYGYTF | TGTGCCAGTAGATGGTCGACAGGGGACTATGGCTACACCTTC
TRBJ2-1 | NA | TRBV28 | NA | CASRMSSYNEQFF | TGTGCCAGCCGAATGAGCTCCTACAATGAGCAGTTCTTC
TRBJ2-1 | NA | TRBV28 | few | CASQETWEQFF | TGTGCCAGCCAAGAGACGTGGGAGCAGTTCTTC
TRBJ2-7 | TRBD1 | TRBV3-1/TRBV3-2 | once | CASSPRTGKRDEQYF | TGTGCCAGCAGCCCTCGGACAGGGAAAAGGGACGAGCAGTACTTC
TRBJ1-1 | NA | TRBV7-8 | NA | CASSFKLNTEAFF | TGTGCCAGCAGCTTTAAGTTGAACACTGAAGCTTTCTTT
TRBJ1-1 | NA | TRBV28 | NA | CASSLSPLQGGNTEAFF | TGTGCCAGCAGTTTATCCCCCCTCCAGGGCGGGAACACTGAAGCTTTCTTT
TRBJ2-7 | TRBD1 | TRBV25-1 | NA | CASTQDRVPYEQYF | TGTGCCAGCACCCAGGACAGGGTCCCCTACGAGCAGTACTTC
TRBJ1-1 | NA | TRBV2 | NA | CASRRETPEAFF | TGTGCCAGCAGGAGGGAGACCCCTGAAGCTTTCTTT
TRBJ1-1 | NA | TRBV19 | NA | CASSIPAGTEAFF | TGTGCCAGTAGTATCCCCGCGGGAACTGAAGCTTTCTTT
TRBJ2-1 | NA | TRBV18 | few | CASSLPKTANNEQFF | TGTGCCAGCTCCCTTCCCAAGACCGCGAACAATGAGCAGTTCTTC
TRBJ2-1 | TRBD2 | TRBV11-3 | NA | CASSAGGGRSGNEQFF | TGTGCCAGCAGCGCGGGGGGCGGGAGGTCTGGAAATGAGCAGTTCTTC
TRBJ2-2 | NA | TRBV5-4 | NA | CASSTRRGSTGELFF | TGTGCCAGCAGCACTCGGCGGGGTAGCACCGGGGAGCTGTTTTTT
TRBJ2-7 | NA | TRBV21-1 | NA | CASTRDGSYEQYF | TGTGCCAGCACCAGGGACGGTTCCTACGAGCAGTACTTC
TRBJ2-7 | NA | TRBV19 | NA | CASSLGSGSHEQYF | TGTGCCAGTAGTCTCGGGTCAGGGTCCCACGAGCAGTACTTC
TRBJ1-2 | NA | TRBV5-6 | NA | CASSFQGQGYTF | TGTGCCAGCAGCTTTCAGGGTCAGGGCTACACCTTC